This T cell receptor beta chain was sequenced in a study of T cells after yellow fever vaccination. Study-level information: Fractions low in cell number were prepared with SMART-Seq v4 Ultra Low Input. The study's findings and limits: Most clones from primary vaccination were detected again post-booster (96% CD4, about 88% CD8).

The CDR3 totals 14 residues. V shed 3 bases, J shed 5 bases, and the junction held 6 bases outside the gene matches. Germline values: CDR1 MNHEY, CDR2 SVGAGI. This clonotype has a handful of counts. Its specificity is unknown. Template-switching 5'RACE yielded the TCR cDNA; a universal primer site and UMIs were added in the process. TCRdb reprocessed the 5' RACE reads with MiXCR, giving one entry per CDR3 protein. The repertoire consists of approximately 300,000 distinct CDR3 sequences, with roughly 7% occurring once and the leading ten covering roughly a sixth. This receptor was obtained from a man aged 18 to 35 who received the YFV17D yellow fever vaccine. V gene TRBV6-5 combines with J gene TRBJ1-2, with 7 bases identical to TRBD1. This specimen was PBMCs, taken about 41 days after the first yellow fever vaccination. CDR3 DNA: TGTGCCAGCAGTTATAGGGGGCGAGGGTATGGCTACACCTTC. Encoded protein: CASSYRGRGYGYTF.